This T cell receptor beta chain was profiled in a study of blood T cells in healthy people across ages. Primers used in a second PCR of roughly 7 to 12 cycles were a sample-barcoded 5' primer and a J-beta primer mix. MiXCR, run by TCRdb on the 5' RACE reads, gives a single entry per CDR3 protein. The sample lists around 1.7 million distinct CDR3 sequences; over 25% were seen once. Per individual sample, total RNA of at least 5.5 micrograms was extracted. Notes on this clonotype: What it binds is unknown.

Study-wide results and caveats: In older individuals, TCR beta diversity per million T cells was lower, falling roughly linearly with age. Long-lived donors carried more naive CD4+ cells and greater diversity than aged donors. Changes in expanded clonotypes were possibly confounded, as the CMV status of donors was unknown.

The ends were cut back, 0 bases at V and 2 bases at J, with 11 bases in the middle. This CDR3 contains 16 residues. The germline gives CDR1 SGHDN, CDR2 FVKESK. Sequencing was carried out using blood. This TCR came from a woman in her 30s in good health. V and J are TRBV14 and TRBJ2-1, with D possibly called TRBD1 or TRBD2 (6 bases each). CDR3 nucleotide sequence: TGTGCCAGCAGCCAAGAGGGGGGCCGAGCCTACAATGAGCAGTTCTTC. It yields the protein CASSQEGGRAYNEQFF.